This TCR beta chain was observed in a study of OX40 agonist ivuxolimab in advanced cancers. To note about this clone: Its target is not known.

Profiling relied on immunoSEQ multiplex PCR, and the TCRdb table lists in-frame clones only, not all of them. The sample includes just over 40,000 clones, roughly 85% of them seen just once. Points from the study as a whole: Mean expanded clone counts were higher in CD8+ than CD4+ T cells.

The V gene lost 5 bases and the J gene lost 1 base, with 13 bases spanning the gap. The CDR3 spans 15 residues. Per the germline V gene, CDR1 is MNHEY and CDR2 is SMNVEV (reference sequence). The receptor's source is an adult with an advanced solid tumor such as melanoma, head and neck, liver or kidney cancer. The specimen comprised CD4+ or CD8+ T cells sorted from blood, sampled in a trial of the OX40 agonist ivuxolimab. The chain links TRBV27 to TRBJ2-3, with D hard to call. The CDR3 DNA reads as TGTGCCAGCAGTACAACGGCCCGGGGCACAGATACGCAGTATTTT. Translating gives CASSTTARGTDTQYF.